The clone carrying this TCR beta chain was counted many times. Its target is unknown. RNA transcripts provided the source from which TCR beta CDR3 regions were amplified. A first-round RT-PCR of the TCR CDR3 used the HTBI primer set. A single record per CDR3 protein comes from TCRdb applying MiXCR to the multiplex PCR reads. The sample shows about 300,000 distinct CDR3 sequences, approximately 18% of them seen only once. Disease duration was under 3 months in the ophthalmopathy patients, who also had a Clinical Activity Score of at least 3 and a NOSPECS grade of at least 4. This sample holds PBMCs from 8.5 to 10 ml fresh peripheral blood. This entry belongs to a study of T cells in Graves' hyperthyroidism and ophthalmopathy. Study-level information: It was at initial diagnosis, before any treatment, that peripheral blood was collected.

Study results and caveats: Among clonotypes expanded in thyroid above 0.001, most were also found in blood.

Sequenced input: blood. The sequence was obtained from a man in his fifties with Graves' ophthalmopathy.

This CDR3 reads CAWSSTVTGNTEAFF. CDR3 DNA sequence: TGTGCCTGGAGTTCCACAGTGACCGGGAACACTGAAGCTTTCTTT. The chain employs TRBV30 and TRBJ1-1; D is uncertain. The germline CDR1 and CDR2 sequences are GTSNPN and SVGIG (reference sequence). V was trimmed by 2 bases and J by 1 base, leaving 14 bases between them. CDR3 size: 15 residues.